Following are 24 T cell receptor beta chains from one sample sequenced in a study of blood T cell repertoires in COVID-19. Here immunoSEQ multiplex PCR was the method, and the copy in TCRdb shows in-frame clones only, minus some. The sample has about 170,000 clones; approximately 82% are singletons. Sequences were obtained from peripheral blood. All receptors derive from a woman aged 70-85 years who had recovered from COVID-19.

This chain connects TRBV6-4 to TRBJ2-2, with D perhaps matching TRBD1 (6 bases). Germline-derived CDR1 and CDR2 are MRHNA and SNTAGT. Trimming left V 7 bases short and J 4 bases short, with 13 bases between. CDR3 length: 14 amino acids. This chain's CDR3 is CASTQGPSTGELFF. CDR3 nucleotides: TGTGCCAGCACGCAGGGGCCGTCCACCGGGGAGCTGTTTTTT.

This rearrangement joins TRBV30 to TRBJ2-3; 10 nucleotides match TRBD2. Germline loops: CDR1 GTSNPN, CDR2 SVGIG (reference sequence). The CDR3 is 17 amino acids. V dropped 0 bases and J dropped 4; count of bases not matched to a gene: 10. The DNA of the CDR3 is TGTGCCTGGAGTGTCGGGCGGCTAGCGGGGGATTCAGATACGCAGTATTTT. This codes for CAWSVGRLAGDSDTQYF.

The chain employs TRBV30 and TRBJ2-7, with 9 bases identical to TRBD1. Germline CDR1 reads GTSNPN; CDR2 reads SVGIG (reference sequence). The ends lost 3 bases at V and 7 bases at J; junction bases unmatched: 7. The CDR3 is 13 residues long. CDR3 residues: CAWSRTGAVEQYF. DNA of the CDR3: TGTGCCTGGAGCAGGACAGGGGCAGTTGAGCAGTACTTC.

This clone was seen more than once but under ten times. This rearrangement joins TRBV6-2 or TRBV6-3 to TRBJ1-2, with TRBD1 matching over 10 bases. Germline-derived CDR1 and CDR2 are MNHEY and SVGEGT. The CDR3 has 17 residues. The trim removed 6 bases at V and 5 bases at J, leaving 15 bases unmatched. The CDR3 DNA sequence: TGTGCCAGCAGCGACGACAGGGGGCTTTTACCCCCGTATGGCTACACCTTC. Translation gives CASSDDRGLLPPYGYTF.

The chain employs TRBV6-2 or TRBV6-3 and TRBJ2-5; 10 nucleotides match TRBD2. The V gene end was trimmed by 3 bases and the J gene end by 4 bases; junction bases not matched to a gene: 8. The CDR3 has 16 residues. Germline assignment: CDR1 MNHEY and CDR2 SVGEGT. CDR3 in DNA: TGTGCCAGCAGTTATTCCAGCGGGAGGGCCTCAGAGACCCAGTACTTC. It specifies CASSYSSGRASETQYF.

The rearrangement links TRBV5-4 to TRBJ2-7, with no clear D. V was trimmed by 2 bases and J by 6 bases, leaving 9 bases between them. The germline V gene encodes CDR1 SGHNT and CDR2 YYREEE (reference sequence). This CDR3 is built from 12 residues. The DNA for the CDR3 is TGTGCCAGCAGCTTATGGGCAACCGAGCAGTACTTC. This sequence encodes CASSLWATEQYF. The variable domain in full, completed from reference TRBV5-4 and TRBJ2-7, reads ETGVTQSPTHLIKTRGQQVTLRCSSQSGHNTVSWYQQALGQGPQFIFQYYREEENGRGNFPPRFSGLQFPNYSSELNVNALELDDSALYLCASSLWATEQYFGPGTRLTVT.

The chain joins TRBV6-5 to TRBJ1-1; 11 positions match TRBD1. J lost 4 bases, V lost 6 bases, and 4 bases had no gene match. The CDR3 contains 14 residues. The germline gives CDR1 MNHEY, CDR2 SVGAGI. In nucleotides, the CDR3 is TGTGCCAGCAGAAGGGGACAGGGGGTCACTGAAGCTTTCTTT. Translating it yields CASRRGQGVTEAFF.

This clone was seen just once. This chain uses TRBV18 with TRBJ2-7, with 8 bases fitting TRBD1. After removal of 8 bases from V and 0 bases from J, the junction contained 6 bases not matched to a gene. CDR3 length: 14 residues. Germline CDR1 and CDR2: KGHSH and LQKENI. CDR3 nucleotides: TGTGCCAGCCGCGACAGGGGCCTCTCCTACGAGCAGTACTTC. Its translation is CASRDRGLSYEQYF. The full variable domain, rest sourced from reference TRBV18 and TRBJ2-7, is NAGVMQNPRHLVRRRGQEARLRCSPMKGHSHVYWYRQLPEEGLKFMVYLQKENIIDESGMPKERFSAEFPKEGPSILRIQQVVRGDSAAYFCASRDRGLSYEQYFGPGTRLTVT.

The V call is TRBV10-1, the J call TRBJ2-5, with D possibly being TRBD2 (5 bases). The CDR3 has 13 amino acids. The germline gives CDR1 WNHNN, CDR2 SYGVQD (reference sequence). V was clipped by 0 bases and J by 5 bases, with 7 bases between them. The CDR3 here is CASSESGGETQYF. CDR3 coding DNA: TGCGCCAGCAGTGAGTCGGGCGGGGAGACCCAGTACTTC.

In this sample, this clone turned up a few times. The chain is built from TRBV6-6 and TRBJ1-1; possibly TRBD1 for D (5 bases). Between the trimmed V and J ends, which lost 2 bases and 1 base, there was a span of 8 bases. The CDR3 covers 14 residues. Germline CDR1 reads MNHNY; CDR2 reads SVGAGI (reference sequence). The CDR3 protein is CASSYVRANTEAFF. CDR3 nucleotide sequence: TGTGCCAGCAGTTACGTCAGGGCGAACACTGAAGCTTTCTTT.

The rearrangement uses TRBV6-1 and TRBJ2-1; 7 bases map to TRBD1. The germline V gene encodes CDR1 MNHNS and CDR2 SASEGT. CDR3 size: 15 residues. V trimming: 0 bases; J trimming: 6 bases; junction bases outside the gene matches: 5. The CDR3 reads CASSEAGQPPNEQFF. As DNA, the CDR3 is TGTGCCAGCAGTGAAGCGGGACAGCCTCCCAATGAGCAGTTCTTC.

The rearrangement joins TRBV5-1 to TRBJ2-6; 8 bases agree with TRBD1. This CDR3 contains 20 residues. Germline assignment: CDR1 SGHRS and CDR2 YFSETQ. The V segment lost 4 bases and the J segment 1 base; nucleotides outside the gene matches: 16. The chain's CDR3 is CASSAGRTGTGDSGANVLTF. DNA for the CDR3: TGCGCCAGCAGCGCTGGGCGGACAGGGACAGGAGATTCTGGGGCCAACGTCCTGACTTTC.

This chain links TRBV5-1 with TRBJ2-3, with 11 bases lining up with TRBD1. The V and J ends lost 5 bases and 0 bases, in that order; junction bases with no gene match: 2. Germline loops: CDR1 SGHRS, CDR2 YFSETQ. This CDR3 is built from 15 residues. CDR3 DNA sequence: TGCGCCAGCAGAGGGACAGGGGGAAGCACAGATACGCAGTATTTT. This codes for CASRGTGGSTDTQYF.

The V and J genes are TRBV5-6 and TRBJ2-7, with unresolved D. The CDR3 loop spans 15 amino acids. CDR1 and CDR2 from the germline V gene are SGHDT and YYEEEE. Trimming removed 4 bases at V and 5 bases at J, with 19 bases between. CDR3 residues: CASSPRSPAFDEQYF. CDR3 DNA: TGTGCCAGCAGCCCCAGATCTCCCGCCTTCGACGAGCAGTACTTC.

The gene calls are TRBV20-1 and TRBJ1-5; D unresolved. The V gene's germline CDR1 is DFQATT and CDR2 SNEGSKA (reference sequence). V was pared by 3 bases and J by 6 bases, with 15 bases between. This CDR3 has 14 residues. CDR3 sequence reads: CSASRGTRVQPQHF. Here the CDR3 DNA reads TGCAGTGCTAGTCGGGGAACACGGGTTCAGCCCCAGCATTTT.

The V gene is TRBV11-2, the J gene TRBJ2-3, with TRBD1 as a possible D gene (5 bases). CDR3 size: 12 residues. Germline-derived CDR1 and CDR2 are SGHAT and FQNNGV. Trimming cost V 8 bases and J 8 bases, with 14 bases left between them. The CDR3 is CASHLGPGTQYF. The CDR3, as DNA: TGTGCCAGCCACCTGGGGCCGGGTACGCAGTATTTT.

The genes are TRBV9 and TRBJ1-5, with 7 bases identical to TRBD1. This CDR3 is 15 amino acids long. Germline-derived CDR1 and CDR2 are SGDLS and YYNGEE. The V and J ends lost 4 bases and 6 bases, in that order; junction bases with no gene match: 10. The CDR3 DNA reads TGTGCCAGCAGCCCAGGACAGGCCGAGAGTCAGCCCCAGCATTTT. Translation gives CASSPGQAESQPQHF.

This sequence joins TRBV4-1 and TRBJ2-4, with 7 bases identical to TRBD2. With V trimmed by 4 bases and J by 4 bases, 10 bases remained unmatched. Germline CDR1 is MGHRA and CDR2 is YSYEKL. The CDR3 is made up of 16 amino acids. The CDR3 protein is CASSPSAASGKNIQYF. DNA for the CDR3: TGCGCCAGCAGCCCCTCCGCGGCTAGCGGAAAAAACATTCAGTACTTC.

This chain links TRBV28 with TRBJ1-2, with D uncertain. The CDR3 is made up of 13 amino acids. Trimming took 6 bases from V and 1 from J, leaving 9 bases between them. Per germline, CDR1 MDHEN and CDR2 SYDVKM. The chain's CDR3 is CASRPNSNYGYTF. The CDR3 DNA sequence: TGTGCCAGCAGGCCAAACAGTAACTATGGCTACACCTTC.

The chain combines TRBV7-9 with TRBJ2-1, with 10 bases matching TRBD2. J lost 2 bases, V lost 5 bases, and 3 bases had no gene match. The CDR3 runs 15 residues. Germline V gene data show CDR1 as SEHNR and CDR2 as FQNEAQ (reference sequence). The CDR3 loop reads CASSPGTSAYNEQFF. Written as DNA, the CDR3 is TGTGCCAGCAGCCCCGGGACTAGCGCCTACAATGAGCAGTTCTTC.

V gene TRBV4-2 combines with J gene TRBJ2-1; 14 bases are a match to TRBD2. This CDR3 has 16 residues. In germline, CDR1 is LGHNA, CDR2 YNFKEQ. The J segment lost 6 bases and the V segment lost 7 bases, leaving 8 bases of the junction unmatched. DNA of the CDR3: TGTGCCAGCACCAGACTAGCGGGAGGGCCTGGCAATGAGCAGTTCTTC. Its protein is CASTRLAGGPGNEQFF.

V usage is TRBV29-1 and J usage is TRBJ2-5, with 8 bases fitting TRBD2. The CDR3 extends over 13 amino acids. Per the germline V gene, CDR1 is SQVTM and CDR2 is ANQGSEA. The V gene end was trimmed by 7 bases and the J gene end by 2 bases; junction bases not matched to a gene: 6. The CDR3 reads CSGQTSGQETQYF. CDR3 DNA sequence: TGCAGCGGGCAAACTAGCGGACAAGAGACCCAGTACTTC.

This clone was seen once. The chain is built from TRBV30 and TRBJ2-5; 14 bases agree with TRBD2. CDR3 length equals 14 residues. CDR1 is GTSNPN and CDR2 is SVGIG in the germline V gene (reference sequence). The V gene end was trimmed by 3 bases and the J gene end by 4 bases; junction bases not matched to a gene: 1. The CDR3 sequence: CAWRTSGGGETQYF. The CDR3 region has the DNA TGTGCCTGGAGGACTAGCGGGGGGGGAGAGACCCAGTACTTC.

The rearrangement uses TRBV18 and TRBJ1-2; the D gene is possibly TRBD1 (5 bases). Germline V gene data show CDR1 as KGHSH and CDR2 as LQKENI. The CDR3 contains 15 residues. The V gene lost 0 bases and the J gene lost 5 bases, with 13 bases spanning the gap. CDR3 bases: TGTGCCAGCTCACCACCGCCAGTGGGGGGATATGGCTACACCTTC. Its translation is CASSPPPVGGYGYTF. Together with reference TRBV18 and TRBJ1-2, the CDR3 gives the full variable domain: NAGVMQNPRHLVRRRGQEARLRCSPMKGHSHVYWYRQLPEEGLKFMVYLQKENIIDESGMPKERFSAEFPKEGPSILRIQQVVRGDSAAYFCASSPPPVGGYGYTFGSGTRLTVV.